The T cell receptor (beta chain) under discussion was sequenced for a study of T cell responses to AZD1222 COVID-19 vaccine. Clones were sequenced by immunoSEQ multiplex PCR, and TCRdb holds only the in-frame ones, with some missing. The table records fewer than 80,000 clones, approximately 88% of them present only once. As for this clone: The antigen remains undetermined.

Study conclusions and caveats: Baseline seropositives among AZD1222 recipients totaled only five to seven.

J lost 3 bases, V lost 6 bases, and 8 bases had no gene match. Germline loops: CDR1 MNHEY, CDR2 SVGAGI. This CDR3 region has 15 residues. Source: peripheral blood, taken 28 days after the second dose of the MenACWY control vaccine. The receptor's source is an adult who received the MenACWY meningococcal vaccine as a control. The genes are TRBV6-5 and TRBJ1-5; 7 bases line up with TRBD1. DNA for the CDR3: TGTGCCAGCAGGAGAGACAGGGTTACCAATCAGCCCCAGCATTTT. It specifies CASRRDRVTNQPQHF.